This T cell receptor beta chain comes out of a study of blood T cell repertoires in COVID-19. The V end was cut by 3 bases, the J end by 5 bases, with 12 bases between. The CDR3 totals 15 residues. CDR1 and CDR2 (germline): KGHDR, SFDVKD. Authors' analysis steps: Estimates of nucleated cell counts were drawn from the amplification of reference gene primers. Sequenced by immunoSEQ multiplex PCR; TCRdb stores in-frame clones only, minus some. D and trimming come from the DNA, and the V and J calls and clone size come from that table. The data hold 95,000 to 100,000 clones, with about 90% observed a single time.

The V and J genes are TRBV24-1 and TRBJ2-2, with D maybe TRBD2 (6 bases). This TCR was sampled from a man aged 45-65 years with acute or convalescent COVID-19. Sequenced input: peripheral blood. This chain's CDR3 is CATSDPERVTGELFF. CDR3 nucleotide sequence: TGTGCCACCAGTGATCCGGAGCGGGTGACCGGGGAGCTGTTTTTT.